Following are 13 T cell receptor beta chains from one sample sequenced in a study of T cells in Graves' hyperthyroidism and ophthalmopathy. Researchers took RNA transcripts and amplified the TCR beta CDR3 regions from them. First-round RT-PCR of the TCR CDR3 relied on the HTBI primer set. TCRdb passed the multiplex PCR reads through MiXCR, listing each CDR3 protein once. The repertoire includes approximately 400,000 distinct CDR3 sequences, 19% of them detected once, and roughly 3.5% sits in the top ten. Sequenced sample: blood. The receptors come from a young woman with Graves' hyperthyroidism.

The chain employs TRBV29-1 and TRBJ2-5; D perhaps matches TRBD2 (5 bases). The germline V gene encodes CDR1 SQVTM and CDR2 ANQGSEA. The CDR3 spans 13 residues. Trimming removed 1 base at V and 4 bases at J, with 10 bases between. CDR3 sequence (DNA): TGCAGCGTTGAAGGCCACCGGGGAGAGACCCAGTACTTC. Its protein is CSVEGHRGETQYF.

This clonotype appeared many times. The rearrangement uses TRBV18 and TRBJ1-5; 8 bases fit TRBD1. Trimming cost V 6 bases and J 6 bases; bases outside gene matches: 10. The CDR3 consists of 15 residues. Germline CDR1 is KGHSH and CDR2 is LQKENI. CDR3 bases: TGTGCCAGCTCTATCAATCAGGGGGCGGGTCAGCCCCAGCATTTT. It specifies CASSINQGAGQPQHF.

The rearrangement joins TRBV20-1 to TRBJ1-1, with D possibly being TRBD1 (6 bases). Germline CDR1 reads DFQATT; CDR2 reads SNEGSKA (reference sequence). The CDR3 length is 14 residues. Trimming took off 3 bases at V and 1 base at J, with 12 bases between the two ends. CDR3 DNA sequence: TGCAGTGCTAGGGGGGGGGCGCCGAACACTGAAGCTTTCTTT. Its translation: CSARGGAPNTEAFF.

This clonotype turned up a few times. This chain connects TRBV10-3 to TRBJ1-1, with 9 bases matching TRBD1. Germline trimming cut 0 bases from V and 9 bases from J; bases unmatched to any gene: 11. Germline V gene sequence: CDR1 ENHRY, CDR2 SYGVKD. CDR3 size: 16 residues. CDR3 in amino acids: CAISESKTGGGNKAFF. The CDR3 coding sequence is TGTGCCATCAGTGAGTCGAAAACAGGGGGCGGAAATAAAGCTTTCTTT.

This chain uses TRBV6-1 with TRBJ1-2; D is ambiguous. Germline lookup yields CDR1 MNHNS and CDR2 SASEGT. The ends were cut back, 4 bases at V and 8 bases at J, with 14 bases in the middle. The CDR3 length is 13 residues. The chain's CDR3 is CASSGSGFGGYTF. The CDR3 DNA reads as TGTGCCAGCAGTGGGAGCGGATTCGGAGGCTACACCTTC.

The V call is TRBV5-4, the J call TRBJ2-5; TRBD2 agrees at 10 bases. In germline, CDR1 is SGHNT, CDR2 YYREEE (reference sequence). This CDR3 is built from 15 residues. Trimming removed 3 bases from V and 7 bases from J; junction bases left unmatched: 9. As DNA, the CDR3 is TGTGCCAGCAGCTCCCTAGAAGCGGGGGGGGTGACCCAGTACTTC. Its translation: CASSSLEAGGVTQYF.

This clonotype has ten or more counts. The chain employs TRBV3-1 and TRBJ1-1, with a weak D call TRBD1 (5 bases). The V and J ends lost 4 bases and 9 bases respectively, with 15 bases between them. The CDR3 loop spans 13 amino acids. The germline gives CDR1 LGHDT, CDR2 YNNKEL (reference sequence). The chain's CDR3 is CASSPQVGTKAFF. Here the CDR3 DNA reads TGTGCCAGCAGCCCCCAGGTAGGGACGAAAGCTTTCTTT. Looking up the rest from reference TRBV3-1 and TRBJ1-1 gives the full variable domain: DTAVSQTPKYLVTQMGNDKSIKCEQNLGHDTMYWYKQDSKKFLKIMFSYNNKELIINETVPNRFSPKSPDKAHLNLHINSLELGDSAVYFCASSPQVGTKAFFGQGTRLTVV.

The V gene is TRBV5-6, the J gene TRBJ1-1; 9 positions agree with TRBD1. This CDR3 comprises 12 residues. V dropped 5 bases and J dropped 6; count of bases not matched to a gene: 2. CDR1 and CDR2 (germline): SGHDT, YYEEEE. The CDR3 is CASSWTGAEAFF. As DNA, the CDR3 is TGTGCCAGCAGTTGGACAGGGGCTGAAGCTTTCTTT. The full variable domain, with the rest looked up from reference TRBV5-6 and TRBJ1-1, is DAGVTQSPTHLIKTRGQQVTLRCSPKSGHDTVSWYQQALGQGPQFIFQYYEEEERQRGNFPDRFSGHQFPNYSSELNVNALLLGDSALYLCASSWTGAEAFFGQGTRLTVV.

This clonotype was found many times. The chain is built from TRBV28 and TRBJ1-1, with D possibly TRBD1 on 6 matching bases. The CDR3 has 15 amino acids. CDR1 and CDR2 from the germline V gene are MDHEN and SYDVKM. Trimming shortened V by 4 bases and J by 4 bases, and 16 bases separated the two germline ends. This CDR3 reads CASSSQGGARTEAFF. As DNA, the CDR3 is TGTGCCAGCAGTTCTCAAGGGGGGGCGCGCACTGAAGCTTTCTTT.

V usage is TRBV6-5 and J usage is TRBJ1-2; D gene uncertain. The length of the CDR3 is 15 residues. Trimming stripped 2 bases from V and 7 bases from J, with 17 bases between. Germline V gene sequence: CDR1 MNHEY, CDR2 SVGAGI. This CDR3 reads CASSYSLRPISGYTF. CDR3 DNA: TGTGCCAGCAGTTACAGTCTCCGTCCTATCTCTGGCTACACCTTC.

This clonotype occurred many times. The rearrangement links TRBV11-2 to TRBJ1-2, with unresolved D. The CDR3 is 13 residues long. The V end was cut by 3 bases, the J end by 8 bases, with 13 bases between. CDR1 and CDR2 from the germline V gene are SGHAT and FQNNGV. The DNA of the CDR3 is TGTGCCAGCAGCTTGGGCCGCCGACTGGGCTACACCTTC. Its protein product is CASSLGRRLGYTF.

The chain has TRBV20-1 and TRBJ2-7; 12 nucleotides match TRBD2. With V trimmed by 4 bases and J by 6 bases, 4 bases remained unmatched. The CDR3 is 13 amino acids. CDR1 is DFQATT, CDR2 SNEGSKA, per germline (reference sequence). The CDR3 DNA reads as TGCAGTGCTATGACTAGCGGGAGAGGCGAGCAGTACTTC. It encodes CSAMTSGRGEQYF.

The rearrangement uses TRBV24-1 and TRBJ1-5, with D hard to call. V lost 5 bases to trimming and J lost 0 bases, with 19 bases between them. Germline lookup yields CDR1 KGHDR and CDR2 SFDVKD. The CDR3 consists of 18 residues. The CDR3 coding sequence is TGTGCCACCAGTGGGGTGAGAGGAACAGACTATAGCAATCAGCCCCAGCATTTT. It codes for CATSGVRGTDYSNQPQHF.